Below, one T cell receptor (beta chain) is given with its context. Its ends do not fully match the called genes, so a read error is possible. Germline loops: CDR1 GTSNPN, CDR2 SVGIG (reference sequence). This CDR3 contains 15 residues. This table comes from immunoSEQ multiplex PCR, and its TCRdb copy is limited to in-frame clones, with some not included. This table has more than 75,000 clones, about 86% appearing once. These data originate in a study of technical replicates of blood from a few donors. This sequence was found in a human donor in good health. Some clones in this sample may be carry-over from other donors' samples. Input material: PBMCs. The chain has TRBV30 and TRBJ1-1; possibly TRBD1 for D (6 bases). DNA of the CDR3: TGTGCCTGGAGTCCCCCCCGGGGGGGCGGCACTGAGGCTTTCTTT. Protein sequence: CAWSPPRGGGTEAFF.